This T cell receptor (beta chain) came from a study of blood T cell repertoires in COVID-19. Study-level information: Samples of COVID-19 (acute and convalescent) were obtained from the United States, Italy and Spain.

Germline lookup yields CDR1 WNHNN and CDR2 SYGVQD (reference sequence). CDR3 size: 13 residues. V lost 7 bases and J lost 4, with 11 bases in between. TCRdb's copy holds only in-frame clones and misses some; the assay was immunoSEQ multiplex PCR. The table lists 150,000 to 200,000 clones, 86% of them singletons. The origin of this receptor is a woman aged 25 to 45 who had recovered from COVID-19. This chain links TRBV10-1 with TRBJ1-3; possibly TRBD1 for D (6 bases). Specimen: PBMCs or T cells enriched from blood (not recorded which). CDR3 in amino acids: CASIPGTGNTIYF. CDR3 bases: TGCGCCAGCATTCCGGGGACAGGAAACACCATATATTTT.